This is a list of T cell receptor beta chains from one sample in a study of blood T cell repertoires in COVID-19. Method: immunoSEQ multiplex PCR; TCRdb's copy keeps in-frame clones and lacks some. The data show 200,000 to 250,000 clones, with around 84% seen just once and more than 10% held by the top ten. The sequenced sample was peripheral blood. All receptors derive from a human donor in a cohort sampled during active COVID-19. Both conserved end residues are part of each CDR3. A D gene is named only where the DNA matches it firmly. For some rows the clone size is stated as once, few or many, or as a class when expanded; others skip it.

j_call v_call clone_size d_call cdr3_aa cdr3_nt
TRBJ2-2 TRBV6-4 few TRBD1 CASRDSSGTGRIKFYTGELFF TGTGCCAGCAGGGACTCTTCCGGGACAGGGAGAATCAAGTTCTACACCGGGGAGCTGTTTTTT
TRBJ1-2 TRBV6-6 few TRBD1 CASSYPGTGDRGYTF TGTGCCAGCAGTTACCCCGGGACAGGGGATAGAGGCTACACCTTC
TRBJ2-1 TRBV7-2 NA TRBD2 CASSLGAGEKRGKFF TGTGCCAGCAGCTTAGGGGCGGGGGAAAAGCGGGGGAAGTTCTTC
TRBJ1-2 TRBV7-2 NA TRBD1 CASSLNSGTGAF TGTGCCAGCAGCTTAAACTCCGGGACAGGGGCCTTC
TRBJ2-7 TRBV6-5 NA TRBD1 CASSYSHRGTYEQYF TGTGCCAGCAGTTATTCCCACAGGGGAACCTACGAGCAGTACTTC
TRBJ1-2 TRBV28 NA TRBD1 CASSSPGQGSGYTF TGTGCCAGCAGTTCACCGGGACAGGGATCTGGCTACACCTTC
TRBJ2-3 TRBV6-6 NA NA CASSRGGGPSDTQYF TGTGCCAGCAGCCGAGGGGGGGGACCCTCAGATACGCAGTATTTT
TRBJ1-5 TRBV4-3 NA NA CASSQSITAPQNQPQHF TGCGCCAGCAGCCAATCGATAACAGCTCCCCAAAATCAGCCCCAGCATTTT
TRBJ1-2 TRBV28 NA NA CASSQDSRANYGYTF TGTGCCAGCAGCCAGGACAGCAGAGCTAACTATGGCTACACCTTC
TRBJ2-5 TRBV3-1/TRBV3-2 NA TRBD2 CASSLGLQETQYF TGTGCCAGCAGCCTGGGACTACAAGAGACCCAGTACTTC
TRBJ1-5 TRBV7-2 NA NA CASSFLTGIDQPQHF TGTGCCAGCAGCTTTCTAACAGGGATCGATCAGCCCCAGCATTTT
TRBJ2-5 TRBV3-1/TRBV3-2 NA NA CASSRSSGISQETQYF TGTGCCAGCAGCCGCTCTTCCGGGATAAGCCAAGAGACCCAGTACTTC
TRBJ1-1 TRBV30 NA TRBD1 CAWSGSGGKAFF TGTGCCTGGAGCGGGTCAGGGGGGAAAGCTTTCTTT
TRBJ2-7 TRBV24-1 NA NA CATRRRVNHEQYF TGTGCCACCCGGCGGCGGGTTAATCACGAGCAGTACTTC
TRBJ1-1 TRBV18 NA NA CASLLWAPDITGDTEAFF TGTGCCAGCCTACTCTGGGCCCCGGACATTACGGGGGACACTGAAGCTTTCTTT
TRBJ2-2 TRBV5-5 NA NA CASSLEGVGTGELFF TGTGCCAGCAGCTTGGAAGGGGTCGGGACCGGGGAGCTGTTTTTT
TRBJ2-5 TRBV12-3/TRBV12-4 NA TRBD1 CASSLGTEAQYF TGTGCCAGCAGTTTGGGGACAGAGGCCCAGTACTTC
TRBJ2-1 TRBV5-6 NA NA CASSLGPRGNNEQFF TGTGCCAGCAGCTTGGGACCGCGGGGAAACAATGAGCAGTTCTTC
TRBJ2-1 TRBV28 NA NA CASTLGHRRIAEQFF TGTGCCAGCACCCTTGGACACAGGCGTATTGCTGAGCAGTTCTTC
TRBJ1-2 TRBV19 few TRBD1 CASSIARTGARWGYTF TGTGCCAGTAGTATAGCCCGGACAGGAGCGAGGTGGGGCTACACCTTC
TRBJ1-1 TRBV6-6 NA NA CASSSHAGSSEAFF TGTGCCAGCAGTTCACACGCAGGCTCCTCTGAAGCTTTCTTT
TRBJ1-5 TRBV5-4 NA TRBD1 CASSRGTDSNQPQHF TGTGCCAGCAGCCGAGGGACAGATAGCAATCAGCCCCAGCATTTT
TRBJ1-1 TRBV19 NA TRBD1 CASSDRVNTEAFF TGTGCCAGTTCGGACAGGGTGAACACTGAAGCTTTCTTT
TRBJ1-4 TRBV28 NA NA CASSSLMDRIDEKLFF TGTGCCAGCAGTTCCTTAATGGACAGAATAGACGAAAAACTGTTTTTT
TRBJ1-5 TRBV19 NA NA CASSIGPGGNQPQHF TGTGCCAGTAGTATCGGCCCGGGGGGCAATCAGCCCCAGCATTTT
TRBJ2-3 TRBV9 NA TRBD2 CASSVDLAGSTDTQYF TGTGCCAGCAGCGTAGACCTAGCGGGGAGCACAGATACGCAGTATTTT
TRBJ1-4 TRBV28 few TRBD1 CASSTPGQGTNEKLFF TGTGCCAGCAGCACCCCTGGACAGGGAACTAATGAAAAACTGTTTTTT
TRBJ2-1 TRBV3-1/TRBV3-2 NA TRBD2 CASSLGTSGRNEQFF TGTGCCAGCAGCCTCGGGACTAGCGGGAGGAATGAGCAGTTCTTC
TRBJ2-6 TRBV7-9 NA NA CASSLVRAGANVLTF TGTGCCAGCAGCTTAGTCCGGGCTGGGGCCAACGTCCTGACTTTC
TRBJ1-1 TRBV3-1/TRBV3-2 NA TRBD1 CASRGQGEAEAFF TGTGCCAGCAGAGGACAGGGGGAAGCTGAAGCTTTCTTT
TRBJ1-1 TRBV6-4 once NA CASSADRNTEAFF TGTGCCAGCAGTGCCGACAGGAACACTGAAGCTTTCTTT